The 10 T cell receptor beta chains listed next were all sequenced from one sample in a study of blood T cell repertoires in COVID-19. TCRdb's copy holds only in-frame clones and misses some; the assay was immunoSEQ multiplex PCR. This table has around 130,000 clones, around 84% appearing once. Sequencing was done on a sample of PBMCs or T cells enriched from blood (not recorded which). The receptors originated from a woman in her twenties or thirties who had recovered from COVID-19.

This sequence joins TRBV18 and TRBJ1-3; no clear D gene. This CDR3 region has 15 residues. V was trimmed by 3 bases and J by 2 bases, leaving 11 bases between them. The germline V gene encodes CDR1 KGHSH and CDR2 LQKENI. The CDR3 DNA sequence: TGTGCCAGCTCACCCCGGGGAACCGCTGGAAACACCATATATTTT. The encoded protein is CASSPRGTAGNTIYF.

The chain links TRBV7-3 to TRBJ2-7, with 10 nucleotides matching TRBD1. The J segment lost 6 bases and the V segment lost 5 bases, leaving 7 bases of the junction unmatched. CDR3 length: 14 residues. The germline gives CDR1 SGHTA, CDR2 FQGTGA. The CDR3 DNA reads TGTGCCAGCAGCCCCGGGACAGGGGTAGGCGAGCAGTACTTC. As protein: CASSPGTGVGEQYF.

This chain links TRBV3-1 (or the pseudogene TRBV3-2) with TRBJ1-1; D is uncertain. V was clipped by 4 bases and J by 5 bases, with 14 bases between them. The CDR3 has 14 residues. Germline CDR1 LGHDT, CDR2 YNNKEL (reference sequence). CDR3 sequence (DNA): TGTGCCAGCAGCCGTGGAGGGCAAAGGACTGAAGCTTTCTTT. This codes for CASSRGGQRTEAFF.

This chain joins TRBV2 and TRBJ2-7, with TRBD1 as a possible D gene (6 bases). This CDR3 spans 12 amino acids. Germline V gene data show CDR1 as SNHLY and CDR2 as FYNNEI. Deletions cut 8 bases from V and 3 bases from J, with 11 bases between. The CDR3: CASRQANYEQYF. CDR3 coding DNA: TGTGCCAGCCGACAGGCGAACTACGAGCAGTACTTC.

The chain recombines TRBV5-1 with TRBJ2-7; D possibly corresponds to TRBD2 (5 bases). The germline V and J ends were trimmed by 1 base and 0 bases, with 11 bases remaining between them. The CDR3 runs 15 residues. The germline V gene encodes CDR1 SGHRS and CDR2 YFSETQ. The CDR3 DNA sequence: TGCGCCAGCAGCTTGCGGGGTGCGGGCTCCTACGAGCAGTACTTC. This translates into CASSLRGAGSYEQYF.

The chain combines TRBV7-9 with TRBJ2-3; the match to TRBD2 covers 14 bases. V lost 1 base to trimming and J lost 5 bases; unmatched junction nucleotides: 5. Germline CDR1 is SEHNR and CDR2 is FQNEAQ (reference sequence). This CDR3 comprises 17 residues. CDR3 coding DNA: TGTGCCAGCAGCTTAGGGGGGACTAGCGGGAGAAGAGATACGCAGTATTTT. Encoded protein: CASSLGGTSGRRDTQYF.

The V and J genes are TRBV6-2 or TRBV6-3 and TRBJ2-7; 10 bases agree with TRBD1. The CDR3 is 18 amino acids. From germline, CDR1 is MNHEY and CDR2 SVGEGT. V lost 2 bases, J lost 0 bases, and 10 bases stayed unmatched. CDR3 DNA sequence: TGTGCCAGCAGTTACCCCACCGGGACAGGGGTTAGCTCCTACGAGCAGTACTTC. Translating it yields CASSYPTGTGVSSYEQYF.

This chain links TRBV30 with TRBJ2-1; D perhaps matches TRBD1 (6 bases). V was clipped by 4 bases and J by 6 bases, with 19 bases between them. Germline CDR1 reads GTSNPN; CDR2 reads SVGIG (reference sequence). The CDR3 has 15 amino acids. CDR3 amino acids: CAWTSGTDRANEQFF. CDR3 DNA sequence: TGTGCCTGGACCTCCGGGACGGACAGAGCCAATGAGCAGTTCTTC. The full variable domain, completed using reference TRBV30 and TRBJ2-1, is SQTIHQWPATLVQPVGSPLSLECTVEGTSNPNLYWYRQAAGRGLQLLFYSVGIGQISSEVPQNLSASRPQDRQFILSSKKLLLSDSGFYLCAWTSGTDRANEQFFGPGTRLTVL.

The V gene is TRBV9, the J gene TRBJ1-2, with a tentative D call TRBD1 (5 bases). The germline V gene encodes CDR1 SGDLS and CDR2 YYNGEE. The CDR3 has 11 residues. V lost 8 bases to trimming and J lost 0 bases, with 5 bases between them. CDR3 DNA sequence: TGTGCCAGGACAGCTAACTATGGCTACACCTTC. The encoded protein is CARTANYGYTF.

The rearrangement uses TRBV28 and TRBJ2-7, with TRBD1 matching over 9 bases. After removal of 4 bases from V and 3 bases from J, the junction contained 7 bases not matched to a gene. This CDR3 is built from 15 residues. Germline V lookup: CDR1 MDHEN, CDR2 SYDVKM. The CDR3 coding sequence is TGTGCCAGCAGTTCCTCTGGGACAGGGATCTACGAGCAGTACTTC. Protein sequence: CASSSSGTGIYEQYF.